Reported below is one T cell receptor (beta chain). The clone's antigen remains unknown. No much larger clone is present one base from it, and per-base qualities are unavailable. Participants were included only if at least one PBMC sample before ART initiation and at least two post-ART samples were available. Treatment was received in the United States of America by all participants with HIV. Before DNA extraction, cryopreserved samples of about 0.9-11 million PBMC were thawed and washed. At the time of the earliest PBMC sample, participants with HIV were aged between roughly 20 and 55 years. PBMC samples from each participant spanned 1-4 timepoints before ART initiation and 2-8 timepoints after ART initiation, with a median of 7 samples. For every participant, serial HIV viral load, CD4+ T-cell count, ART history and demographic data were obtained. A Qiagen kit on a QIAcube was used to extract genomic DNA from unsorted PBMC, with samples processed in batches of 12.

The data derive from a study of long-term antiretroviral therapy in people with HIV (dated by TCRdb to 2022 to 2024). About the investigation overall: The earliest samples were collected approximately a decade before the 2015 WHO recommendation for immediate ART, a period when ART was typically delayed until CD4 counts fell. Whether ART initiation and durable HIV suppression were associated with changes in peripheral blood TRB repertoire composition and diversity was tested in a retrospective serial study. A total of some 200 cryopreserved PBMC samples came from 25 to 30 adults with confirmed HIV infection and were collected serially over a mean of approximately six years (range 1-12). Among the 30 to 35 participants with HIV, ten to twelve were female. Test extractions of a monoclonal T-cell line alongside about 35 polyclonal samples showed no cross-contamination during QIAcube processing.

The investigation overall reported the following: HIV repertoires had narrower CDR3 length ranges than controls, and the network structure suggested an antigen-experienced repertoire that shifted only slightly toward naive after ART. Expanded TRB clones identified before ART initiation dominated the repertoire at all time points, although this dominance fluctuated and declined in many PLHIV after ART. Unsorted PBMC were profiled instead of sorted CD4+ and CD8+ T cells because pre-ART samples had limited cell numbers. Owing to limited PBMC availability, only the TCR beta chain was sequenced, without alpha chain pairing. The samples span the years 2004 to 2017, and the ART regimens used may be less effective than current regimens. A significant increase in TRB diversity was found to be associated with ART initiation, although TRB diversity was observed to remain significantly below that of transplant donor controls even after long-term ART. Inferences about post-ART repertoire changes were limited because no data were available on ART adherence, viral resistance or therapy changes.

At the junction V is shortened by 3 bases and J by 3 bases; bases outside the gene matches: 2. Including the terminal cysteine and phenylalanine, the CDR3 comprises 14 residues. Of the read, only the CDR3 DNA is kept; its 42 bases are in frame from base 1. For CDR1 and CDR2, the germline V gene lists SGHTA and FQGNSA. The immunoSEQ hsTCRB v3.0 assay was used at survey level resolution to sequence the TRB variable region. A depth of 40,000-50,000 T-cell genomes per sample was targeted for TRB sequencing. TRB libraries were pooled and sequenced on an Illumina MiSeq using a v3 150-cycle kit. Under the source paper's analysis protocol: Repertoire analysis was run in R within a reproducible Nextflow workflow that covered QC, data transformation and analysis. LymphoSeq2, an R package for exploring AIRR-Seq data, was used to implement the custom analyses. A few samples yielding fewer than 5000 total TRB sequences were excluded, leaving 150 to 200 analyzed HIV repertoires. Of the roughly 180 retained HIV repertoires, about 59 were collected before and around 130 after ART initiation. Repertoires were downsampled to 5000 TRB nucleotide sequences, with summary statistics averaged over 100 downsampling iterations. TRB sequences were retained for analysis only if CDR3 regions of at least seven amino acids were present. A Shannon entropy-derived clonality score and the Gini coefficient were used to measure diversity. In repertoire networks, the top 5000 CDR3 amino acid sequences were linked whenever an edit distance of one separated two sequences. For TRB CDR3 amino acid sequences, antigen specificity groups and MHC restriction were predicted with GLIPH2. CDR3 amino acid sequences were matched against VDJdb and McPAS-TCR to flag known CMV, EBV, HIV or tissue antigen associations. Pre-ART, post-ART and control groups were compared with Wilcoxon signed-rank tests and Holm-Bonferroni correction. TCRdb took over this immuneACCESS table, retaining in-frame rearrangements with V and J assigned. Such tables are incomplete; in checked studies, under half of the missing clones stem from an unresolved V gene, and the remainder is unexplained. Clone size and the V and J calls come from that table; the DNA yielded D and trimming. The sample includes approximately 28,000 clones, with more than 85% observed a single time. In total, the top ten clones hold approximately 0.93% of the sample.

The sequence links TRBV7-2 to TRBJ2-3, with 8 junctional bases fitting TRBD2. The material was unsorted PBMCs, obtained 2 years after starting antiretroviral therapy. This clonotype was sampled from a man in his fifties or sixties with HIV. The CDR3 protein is CASSFAGGTDTQYF. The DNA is TGTGCCAGCAGCTTCGCGGGAGGAACAGATACGCAGTATTTT.